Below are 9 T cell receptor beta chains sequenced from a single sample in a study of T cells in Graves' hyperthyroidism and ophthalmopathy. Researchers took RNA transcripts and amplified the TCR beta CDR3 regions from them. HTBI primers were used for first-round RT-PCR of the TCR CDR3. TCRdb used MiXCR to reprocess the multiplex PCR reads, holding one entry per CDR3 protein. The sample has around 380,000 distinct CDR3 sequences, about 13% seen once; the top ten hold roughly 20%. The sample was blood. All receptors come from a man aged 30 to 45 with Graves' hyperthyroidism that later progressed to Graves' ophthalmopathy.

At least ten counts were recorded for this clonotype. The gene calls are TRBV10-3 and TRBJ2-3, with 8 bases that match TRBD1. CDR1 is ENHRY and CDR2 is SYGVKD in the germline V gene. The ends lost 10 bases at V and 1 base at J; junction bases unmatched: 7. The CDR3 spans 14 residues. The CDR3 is CATGQGEGTDTQYF. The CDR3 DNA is TGTGCCACCGGACAGGGCGAGGGCACAGATACGCAGTATTTT.

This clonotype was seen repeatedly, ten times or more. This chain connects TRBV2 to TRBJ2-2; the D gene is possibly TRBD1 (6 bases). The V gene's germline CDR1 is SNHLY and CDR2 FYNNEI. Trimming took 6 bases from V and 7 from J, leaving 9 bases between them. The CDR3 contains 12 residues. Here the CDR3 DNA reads TGTGCCAGCAGCCTGGACAGCGGGGAGCTGTTTTTT. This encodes CASSLDSGELFF.

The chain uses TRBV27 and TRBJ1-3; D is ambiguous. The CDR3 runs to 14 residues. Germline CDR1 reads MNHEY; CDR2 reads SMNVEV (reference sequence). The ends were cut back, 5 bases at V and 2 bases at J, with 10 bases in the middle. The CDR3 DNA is TGTGCCAGCAGTCCCACCATTCCTGGAAACACCATATATTTT. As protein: CASSPTIPGNTIYF.

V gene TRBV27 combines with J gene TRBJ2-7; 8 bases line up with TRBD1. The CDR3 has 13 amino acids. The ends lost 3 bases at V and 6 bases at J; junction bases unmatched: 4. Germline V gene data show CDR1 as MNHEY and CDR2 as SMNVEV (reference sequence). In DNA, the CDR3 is TGTGCCAGCAGTTTGCGGACAGGGCGCGAGCAGTACTTC. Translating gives CASSLRTGREQYF.

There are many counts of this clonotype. The DNA of the CDR3 is TGTGCCAGCAGCCAAGCCGGAGCGGGGGGGCCGGATACGCAGTATTTT. Its protein is CASSQAGAGGPDTQYF. V and J are TRBV3-1 and TRBJ2-3, with 10 bases aligning to TRBD2. V dropped 1 base and J dropped 6; count of bases not matched to a gene: 7. Germline V gene lookup returns CDR1 LGHDT and CDR2 YNNKEL (reference sequence). The CDR3 consists of 16 residues.

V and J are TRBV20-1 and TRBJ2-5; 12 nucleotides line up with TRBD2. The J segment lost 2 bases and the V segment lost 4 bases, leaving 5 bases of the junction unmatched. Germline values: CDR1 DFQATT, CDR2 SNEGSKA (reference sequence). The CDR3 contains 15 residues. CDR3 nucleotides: TGCAGTGCTAAACTAGCGGGGGGTCCTCAAGAGACCCAGTACTTC. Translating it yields CSAKLAGGPQETQYF.

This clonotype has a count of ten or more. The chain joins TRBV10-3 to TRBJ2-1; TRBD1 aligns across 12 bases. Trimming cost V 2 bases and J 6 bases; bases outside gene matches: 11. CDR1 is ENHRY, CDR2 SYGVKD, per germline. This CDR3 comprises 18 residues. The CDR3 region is CAISERGTGGYDGNEQFF. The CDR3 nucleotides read TGTGCCATCAGTGAGCGCGGGACAGGGGGCTATGACGGCAATGAGCAGTTCTTC.

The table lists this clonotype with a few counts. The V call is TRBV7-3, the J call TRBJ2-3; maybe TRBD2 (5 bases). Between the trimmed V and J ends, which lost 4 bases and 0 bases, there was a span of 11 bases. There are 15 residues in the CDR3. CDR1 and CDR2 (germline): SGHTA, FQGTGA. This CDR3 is CASSSQGLSTDTQYF. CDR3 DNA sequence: TGTGCCAGCAGCTCACAAGGACTCAGCACAGATACGCAGTATTTT.

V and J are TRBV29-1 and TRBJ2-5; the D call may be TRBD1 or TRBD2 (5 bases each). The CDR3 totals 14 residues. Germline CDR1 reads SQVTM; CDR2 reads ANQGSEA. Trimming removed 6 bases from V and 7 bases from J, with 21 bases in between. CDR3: CSVKGTLVGGTQYF. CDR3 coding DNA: TGCAGCGTCAAAGGGACCCTAGTTGGGGGGACCCAGTACTTC.